The 28 T cell receptor beta chains reported below all come from one sample, sequenced in a study of shared clonotypes between healthy human individuals. Method: immunoSEQ multiplex PCR; TCRdb's copy keeps in-frame clones and lacks some. The sample holds about 2 million clones, 85% to 95% seen once. The sequencing sample was made of naive CD4+ T cells sorted from blood. Stated subset: CD45RA+ positively selected. The receptors stem from a man aged 18 to 30 in good health.

This sequence joins TRBV6-5 and TRBJ1-3, with D unclear. The CDR3 covers 14 residues. Germline CDR1 is MNHEY and CDR2 is SVGAGI. Trimming took off 10 bases at V and 0 bases at J, with 13 bases between the two ends. This chain's CDR3 is CATLPTSSGNTIYF. CDR3 nucleotide sequence: TGTGCCACCCTACCCACAAGCTCTGGAAACACCATATATTTT.

The V gene is TRBV5-1, the J gene TRBJ1-1; D is perhaps TRBD1 (5 bases). The CDR3 consists of 14 residues. Trimming left V 1 base short and J 2 bases short, with 9 bases between. CDR1 and CDR2 (germline): SGHRS, YFSETQ. CDR3 protein: CASSLNTGNTEAFF. The CDR3 DNA reads TGCGCCAGCAGCTTGAATACAGGCAACACTGAAGCTTTCTTT.

V usage is TRBV6-5 and J usage is TRBJ1-2, with D possibly being TRBD1 (5 bases). Germline V lookup: CDR1 MNHEY, CDR2 SVGAGI. Deletions cut 6 bases from V and 7 bases from J, with 12 bases between. The CDR3 is 12 amino acids. The CDR3 reads CASSQGVIGYTF. The CDR3, as DNA: TGTGCCAGCAGCCAAGGGGTCATTGGCTACACCTTC.

V and J are TRBV28 and TRBJ2-7, with TRBD2 identical over 9 bases. The CDR3 consists of 17 residues. Unmatched junction bases numbered 12, after V lost 2 bases and J lost 4 bases. Germline V gene data show CDR1 as MDHEN and CDR2 as SYDVKM. For the CDR3, the DNA is TGTGCCAGCAGTTTAGCCCTGACTAGCGGAGCTATGTACGAGCAGTACTTC. Protein: CASSLALTSGAMYEQYF.

The J gene is TRBJ1-2, the V gene TRBV18, with D possibly matching TRBD1 (6 bases). Trimming shortened V by 2 bases and J by 6 bases, and 16 bases separated the two germline ends. CDR3 length: 15 residues. CDR1 and CDR2 from the germline V gene are KGHSH and LQKENI. CDR3 residues: CASSPGTQTTDGYTF. CDR3 DNA: TGTGCCAGCTCACCAGGGACACAAACTACAGATGGCTACACCTTC. Filled out from reference TRBV18 and TRBJ1-2, the complete variable domain reads NAGVMQNPRHLVRRRGQEARLRCSPMKGHSHVYWYRQLPEEGLKFMVYLQKENIIDESGMPKERFSAEFPKEGPSILRIQQVVRGDSAAYFCASSPGTQTTDGYTFGSGTRLTVV.

This rearrangement joins TRBV27 to TRBJ1-2; 7 bases line up with TRBD1. The germline V gene has CDR1 MNHEY and CDR2 SMNVEV (reference sequence). The CDR3 loop spans 14 amino acids. V shed 4 bases, J shed 3 bases, and the junction held 5 bases outside the gene matches. This chain's CDR3 is CASSSSDRYYGYTF. The CDR3 coding sequence is TGTGCCAGCAGTTCCTCGGACAGGTACTATGGCTACACCTTC.

The chain recombines TRBV5-1 with TRBJ1-1, with D perhaps matching TRBD1 (5 bases). The V gene's germline CDR1 is SGHRS and CDR2 YFSETQ. V was clipped by 6 bases and J by 1 base, with 13 bases between them. The CDR3 extends over 14 amino acids. The chain's CDR3 is CASTQGRANTEAFF. CDR3 bases: TGCGCCAGCACCCAGGGACGGGCGAACACTGAAGCTTTCTTT.

The V and J genes are TRBV28 and TRBJ2-2; D is possibly TRBD1 or TRBD2 (5 bases each). V was pared by 6 bases and J by 1 base, with 9 bases between. Germline V lookup: CDR1 MDHEN, CDR2 SYDVKM. The CDR3 spans 14 residues. The chain's CDR3 is CASRIGGNTGELFF. The DNA for the CDR3 is TGTGCCAGCAGAATTGGGGGGAACACCGGGGAGCTGTTTTTT.

The V and J genes are TRBV4-1 and TRBJ2-5; D uncertain. V lost 0 bases, J lost 5 bases, and 7 bases lay in between. Germline V gene sequence: CDR1 MGHRA, CDR2 YSYEKL. The CDR3 sequence is 13 residues long. CDR3 DNA sequence: TGCGCCAGCAGCCAAGATGCAGGTGAGACCCAGTACTTC. Amino acid sequence: CASSQDAGETQYF.

The J gene is TRBJ2-5, the V gene TRBV25-1; TRBD1 matches 8 bases. The J call may be mistaken, given a closer DNA end match to TRBJ2-7. This CDR3 is built from 14 residues. From germline, CDR1 is MGHDK and CDR2 SYGVNS. The CDR3 region is CASSAGTGHYEQYF. The CDR3, as DNA: TGTGCCAGCAGTGCTGGGACAGGCCATTACGAGCAGTACTTC.

CDR3: CASSQKATLLGEKLFF. The DNA of the CDR3 is TGCGCCAGCAGCCAAAAGGCTACGCTACTCGGGGAAAAACTGTTTTTT. The V gene is TRBV4-1, the J gene TRBJ1-4; D unresolved. The CDR3 length is 16 residues. CDR1 and CDR2 from the germline V gene are MGHRA and YSYEKL. With 2 bases removed from V and 8 bases from J, the gap between germline ends came to 18 bases.

This clone appeared once. The CDR3 DNA follows: TGTGCCAGCAGTTTCCTTCCGGGACTAGAGGTTAAGGCCCAGTACTTC. This translates into CASSFLPGLEVKAQYF. The chain is built from TRBV7-2 and TRBJ2-5, with 8 bases aligning to TRBD2. Germline V lookup: CDR1 SGHTA, CDR2 FQGNSA. This CDR3 spans 16 amino acids. Trimming at V came to 6 bases and at J to 9 bases, leaving 18 bases not matched to a gene. The entire variable domain, with the rest obtained from reference TRBV7-2 and TRBJ2-5, is as follows: GAGVSQSPSNKVTEKGKDVELRCDPISGHTALYWYRQSLGQGLEFLIYFQGNSAPDKSGLPSDRFSAERTGGSVSTLTIQRTQQEDSAVYLCASSFLPGLEVKAQYFGPGTRLLVL.

The genes are TRBV5-4 and TRBJ2-2, with a tentative D call TRBD1 (5 bases). Germline V gene lookup returns CDR1 SGHNT and CDR2 YYREEE (reference sequence). The CDR3 is 16 amino acids. V was clipped by 6 bases and J by 0 bases, with 15 bases between them. The CDR3 nucleotides are TGTGCCAGCACAAGAGACAGATCCACGAACACCGGGGAGCTGTTTTTT. Encoded protein: CASTRDRSTNTGELFF.

The genes are TRBV2 and TRBJ2-7; 8 positions match TRBD1. With V trimmed by 4 bases and J by 4 bases, 6 bases remained unmatched. Germline CDR1 and CDR2: SNHLY and FYNNEI. This CDR3 region has 14 residues. In nucleotides, the CDR3 is TGTGCCAGCAGTGCTTGGCAGGGGGCTTACGAGCAGTACTTC. This encodes CASSAWQGAYEQYF.

The rearrangement uses TRBV9 and TRBJ2-5; D tentatively reads TRBD1 or TRBD2 (7 bases each). There are 14 residues in the CDR3. CDR1 and CDR2 (germline): SGDLS, YYNGEE. V dropped 5 bases and J dropped 3 bases, with 14 bases sitting between them. In DNA, the CDR3 is TGTGCCAGCAGTGACTCAGGGGGGGAAGAGACCCAGTACTTC. Encoded protein: CASSDSGGEETQYF.

Notes on this clone: Other DNA variants within this sample encode the same CDR3. The chain uses TRBV2 and TRBJ2-1; D is unresolved. The ends were cut back, 4 bases at V and 6 bases at J, with 4 bases in the middle. CDR1 is SNHLY and CDR2 is FYNNEI in the germline V gene. The CDR3 is made up of 11 amino acids. The CDR3 DNA follows: TGTGCCAGCAGTGGGTTCAATGAGCAGTTCTTC. Translated: CASSGFNEQFF.

Worth noting for this clone: The same CDR3 also results from other DNA sequences found in this sample. The CDR3 sequence: CASSPPGLAGGTGELFF. The CDR3 DNA is TGTGCCAGCTCACCCCCGGGACTAGCGGGAGGCACCGGGGAGCTGTTTTTT. The chain is built from TRBV18 and TRBJ2-2; 15 bases line up with TRBD2. Germline V lookup: CDR1 KGHSH, CDR2 LQKENI. The junction had 3 bases not matched to a gene; V was cut back by 3 bases and J by 4 bases. The CDR3 sequence is 17 residues long.

The rearrangement uses TRBV5-1 and TRBJ2-5; either TRBD1 or TRBD2 may supply D (7 bases each). The germline V gene encodes CDR1 SGHRS and CDR2 YFSETQ. Trimming removed 3 bases from V and 1 base from J, with 19 bases in between. The CDR3 loop spans 17 amino acids. The CDR3 coding sequence is TGCGCCAGCAGCTCGATCGGACTAGGGGGCGCCCAAGAGACCCAGTACTTC. Amino acid sequence: CASSSIGLGGAQETQYF.

This clone was seen only once. The gene calls are TRBV10-3 and TRBJ2-3, with 10 bases identical to TRBD1. CDR1 ENHRY and CDR2 SYGVKD come from the germline V gene. The V and J ends lost 11 bases and 6 bases, in that order; junction bases with no gene match: 8. CDR3 length equals 13 residues. CDR3 in amino acids: CASRTGGGDTQYF. CDR3 bases: TGTGCCTCAAGGACAGGGGGGGGTGATACGCAGTATTTT.

The chain joins TRBV6-5 to TRBJ2-2, with D unclear. The ends were cut back, 5 bases at V and 5 bases at J, with 12 bases in the middle. This CDR3 is built from 14 residues. Per germline, CDR1 MNHEY and CDR2 SVGAGI. For the CDR3, the DNA is TGTGCCAGCAGTCGGACCCCGCGTACCGGGGAGCTGTTTTTT. Translation gives CASSRTPRTGELFF.

To note about this clone: This sample also contains other DNA sequences that code for the same CDR3. The V gene is TRBV9, the J gene TRBJ1-6; no clear D gene. CDR1 is SGDLS, CDR2 YYNGEE, per germline. The ends were cut back, 0 bases at V and 8 bases at J, with 3 bases in the middle. CDR3 size: 12 residues. CDR3 in DNA: TGTGCCAGCAGCGTAGGCGATTCACCCCTCCACTTT. Amino acids: CASSVGDSPLHF. The entire variable domain, with the rest obtained from reference TRBV9 and TRBJ1-6, is as follows: DSGVTQTPKHLITATGQRVTLRCSPRSGDLSVYWYQQSLDQGLQFLIQYYNGEERAKGNILERFSAQQFPDLHSELNLSSLELGDSALYFCASSVGDSPLHFGNGTRLTVT.

The gene calls are TRBV6-1 and TRBJ2-1; D is perhaps TRBD2 (5 bases). Germline CDR1 and CDR2: MNHNS and SASEGT. The CDR3 spans 17 residues. Trimming took off 4 bases at V and 4 bases at J, with 20 bases between the two ends. CDR3 in amino acids: CASSAQTYTPGYNEQFF. The CDR3, as DNA: TGTGCCAGCAGTGCTCAGACTTATACTCCGGGATACAATGAGCAGTTCTTC.

CDR3: CASSQGTSVYEQYF. CDR3 DNA: TGTGCCAGCAGCCAAGGGACTAGTGTCTACGAGCAGTACTTC. The chain couples TRBV6-5 to TRBJ2-7; 8 positions match TRBD2. J gave up 3 bases and V 6 bases, and 7 bases lay outside the gene matches. CDR1 is MNHEY and CDR2 is SVGAGI in the germline V gene. This CDR3 spans 14 amino acids.

This clone was counted between two and nine times. Other DNA sequences of this sample code for an identical CDR3. This sequence joins TRBV6-1 and TRBJ2-5; 10 bases line up with TRBD1. With 5 bases clipped from V and 5 bases from J, the junction kept 5 bases outside the gene matches. The CDR3 is 14 amino acids. The V gene's germline CDR1 is MNHNS and CDR2 SASEGT. The CDR3 loop is CASSTGQGRETQYF. In DNA form, the CDR3 reads TGTGCCAGCAGTACGGGACAGGGGCGGGAGACCCAGTACTTC.

This CDR3 reads CASSLGGGFDTQYF. DNA for the CDR3: TGTGCCAGCAGCCTAGGCGGGGGATTTGATACGCAGTATTTT. The chain carries TRBV11-2 and TRBJ2-3, with 7 positions matching TRBD2. Losses at the gene ends were 5 bases for V and 6 bases for J; bases not matched to a gene: 8. Germline lookup yields CDR1 SGHAT and CDR2 FQNNGV. The CDR3 covers 14 residues. Full variable domain (rest looked up from reference TRBV11-2 and TRBJ2-3): EAGVAQSPRYKIIEKRQSVAFWCNPISGHATLYWYQQILGQGPKLLIQFQNNGVVDDSQLPKDRFSAERLKGVDSTLKIQPAKLEDSAVYLCASSLGGGFDTQYFGPGTRLTVL.

V is TRBV6-1 and J is TRBJ2-7, with unresolved D. The CDR3 spans 12 residues. CDR1 and CDR2 from the germline V gene are MNHNS and SASEGT. V lost 6 bases to trimming and J lost 2 bases, with 8 bases between them. CDR3 sequence: CASRQQPYEQYF. Written as DNA, the CDR3 is TGTGCCAGCAGACAGCAACCCTACGAGCAGTACTTC.

The chain combines TRBV7-2 with TRBJ2-1; D is uncertain. The CDR3 spans 13 residues. V was cut by 3 bases and J by 7 bases, with 10 bases left in between. CDR1 and CDR2 from the germline V gene are SGHTA and FQGNSA. Here the CDR3 reads CASSFRVANEQFF. The DNA of the CDR3 is TGTGCCAGCAGCTTTCGGGTCGCGAATGAGCAGTTCTTC.

The count of this clone is one. The rearrangement links TRBV6-6 to TRBJ1-1; D gene uncertain. This CDR3 has 15 residues. CDR1 and CDR2 (germline): MNHNY, SVGAGI (reference sequence). Trimming removed 5 bases from V and 1 base from J, with 14 bases in between. The CDR3 coding sequence is TGTGCCAGCAGTGACACCCTTCCGGGGAACACTGAAGCTTTCTTT. This sequence encodes CASSDTLPGNTEAFF.